Listed here are 13 T cell receptor beta chains from one sample, sequenced in a study of T cells in Graves' hyperthyroidism and ophthalmopathy (dated by TCRdb to the late 2010s). Preparation of the library involved multiplex PCR. The sequencer was an Illumina HiSeq 2000. The TCR beta CDR3 regions were amplified from the RNA transcripts. The first round of RT-PCR for the TCR CDR3 was performed with the HTBI primer set and the Qiagen OneStep RT-PCR kit. TCRdb ran its own pipeline on the public reads, namely fastp trimming at Q25 and MiXCR clone calling, and kept in-frame beta chains. Merged by CDR3 protein, the rows form single entries marked with the most common genes and DNA. The table for this sample lists approximately 400,000 distinct CDR3 sequences; around a sixth of them were counted only once. 7.5% to 9% of the sample is taken by the ten largest. The sample taken for sequencing was blood. Receptors were obtained from a woman aged 18-29 years with Graves' hyperthyroidism.

The CDR3 spells CASSLEGRSIEKLFF. CDR3 DNA sequence: TGTGCCAGCAGCTTAGAGGGGAGGAGTATTGAAAAACTGTTTTTT. This chain links TRBV7-9 with TRBJ1-4, with TRBD1 as a possible D gene (5 bases). The germline V gene has CDR1 SEHNR and CDR2 FQNEAQ (reference sequence). The CDR3 runs 15 residues. Trimming removed 1 base at V and 7 bases at J, with 13 bases between.

This clonotype was recorded at least ten times. In DNA form, the CDR3 reads TGCGCCAGCAGTGAGTTTAGACAGGGGGATTCACCCCTCCACTTT. Translation: CASSEFRQGDSPLHF. The J gene is TRBJ1-6, the V gene TRBV10-2, with 9 bases matching TRBD1. The CDR3 is 15 amino acids. Trimming cost V 1 base and J 8 bases; bases outside gene matches: 3. Per the germline V gene, CDR1 is WSHSY and CDR2 is SAAADI.

This clonotype was counted at least ten times. J is TRBJ2-5 and V is TRBV5-1, with D maybe TRBD2 (6 bases). The V end lost 1 base, the J end lost 4 bases, and 17 bases lay between the germline ends. The CDR3 is 16 residues long. CDR1 and CDR2 (germline): SGHRS, YFSETQ. The CDR3 DNA sequence: TGCGCCAGCAGCTTGTACGCGCGGGAAGGAGGAGAGACCCAGTACTTC. Translation: CASSLYAREGGETQYF.

This clonotype was seen many times. This chain connects TRBV5-1 to TRBJ1-4; TRBD1 aligns across 9 bases. The CDR3 spans 16 residues. The ends lost 4 bases at V and 5 bases at J; junction bases unmatched: 9. Germline CDR1 SGHRS, CDR2 YFSETQ. CDR3 region: CASSLSGTGPNEKLFF. The CDR3 coding sequence is TGCGCCAGCAGCCTATCCGGGACAGGGCCCAATGAAAAACTGTTTTTT.

The table lists this clonotype with a few counts. The rearrangement links TRBV2 to TRBJ2-1; 11 nucleotides agree with TRBD2. The CDR3 contains 15 residues. V gave up 1 base and J gave up 5 bases; unmatched junction bases: 1. The germline gives CDR1 SNHLY, CDR2 FYNNEI. CDR3 sequence: CASSEGLAGHNEQFF. CDR3 DNA: TGTGCCAGCAGTGAAGGACTAGCGGGACACAATGAGCAGTTCTTC.

This clonotype was seen many times. This chain links TRBV27 with TRBJ1-6; D is unclear. Germline V gives CDR1 MNHEY, CDR2 SMNVEV (reference sequence). Trimming removed 6 bases from V and 10 bases from J, with 10 bases in between. The CDR3 is 12 amino acids. The CDR3 here is CASRVFGSPLHF. CDR3 in DNA: TGTGCCAGCAGGGTATTCGGATCACCCCTCCACTTT.

This clonotype was seen many times. The V gene is TRBV7-8, the J gene TRBJ1-2; a weak D match, TRBD1 (5 bases). Germline V lookup: CDR1 SGHVS, CDR2 FQNEAQ. V lost 1 base and J lost 10, with 16 bases in between. The CDR3 sequence is 14 residues long. For the CDR3, the DNA is TGTGCCAGCAGCTTAGGGCCCAATACAGGAGCCTACACCTTC. Translating gives CASSLGPNTGAYTF.

This clonotype has only a few counts. This chain connects TRBV19 to TRBJ2-1; D might be TRBD1 or TRBD2, each matching 6 bases. The CDR3 has 13 amino acids. Trimming cost V 5 bases and J 5 bases, with 10 bases left between them. Germline CDR1 LNHDA, CDR2 SQIVND (reference sequence). CDR3: CASSPRGDNEQFF. CDR3 in DNA: TGTGCCAGTAGTCCGAGGGGGGACAATGAGCAGTTCTTC.

In this sample, this clonotype turned up many times. The CDR3 sequence: CASSARDRAHSWPQHF. For the CDR3, the DNA is TGTGCCAGCAGCGCCCGGGACAGGGCGCATAGTTGGCCCCAGCATTTT. V and J are TRBV7-8 and TRBJ1-5; 9 positions agree with TRBD1. The CDR3 covers 16 residues. V gave up 5 bases and J gave up 9 bases; unmatched junction bases: 14. The germline V gene encodes CDR1 SGHVS and CDR2 FQNEAQ.

The chain recombines TRBV20-1 with TRBJ2-1; no definite D call. Deletions cut 6 bases from V and 8 bases from J, with 8 bases between. The length of the CDR3 is 10 residues. Germline CDR1 reads DFQATT; CDR2 reads SNEGSKA (reference sequence). DNA of the CDR3: TGCAGTGCCAGTGTCGATGAGCAGTTCTTC. As protein: CSASVDEQFF.

This clonotype showed up many times. The V call is TRBV20-1, the J call TRBJ2-7; TRBD1 matches 10 bases. Per germline, CDR1 DFQATT and CDR2 SNEGSKA (reference sequence). Trimming at V came to 5 bases and at J to 5 bases, leaving 6 bases not matched to a gene. The CDR3 is made up of 13 amino acids. This CDR3 is CSAWTGGAHEQYF. As DNA, the CDR3 is TGCAGTGCTTGGACAGGGGGGGCTCACGAGCAGTACTTC.

The chain uses TRBV5-1 and TRBJ2-1; 7 positions match TRBD2. Germline V gives CDR1 SGHRS, CDR2 YFSETQ. Trimming removed 4 bases from V and 3 bases from J; junction bases left unmatched: 7. The CDR3 consists of 15 residues. CDR3 protein: CASSPGRKIYNEQFF. The CDR3 DNA reads as TGCGCCAGCAGCCCCGGGAGGAAGATCTACAATGAGCAGTTCTTC.

This clonotype was recorded at least ten times. The CDR3 here is CASSLRLAGEQYF. The CDR3 DNA reads TGTGCCAGCAGTTTACGGCTAGCGGGAGAGCAGTACTTC. The chain carries TRBV12-3 or TRBV12-4 and TRBJ2-7; 9 positions match TRBD2. The CDR3 is 13 residues long. The trim removed 2 bases at V and 7 bases at J, leaving 3 bases unmatched.